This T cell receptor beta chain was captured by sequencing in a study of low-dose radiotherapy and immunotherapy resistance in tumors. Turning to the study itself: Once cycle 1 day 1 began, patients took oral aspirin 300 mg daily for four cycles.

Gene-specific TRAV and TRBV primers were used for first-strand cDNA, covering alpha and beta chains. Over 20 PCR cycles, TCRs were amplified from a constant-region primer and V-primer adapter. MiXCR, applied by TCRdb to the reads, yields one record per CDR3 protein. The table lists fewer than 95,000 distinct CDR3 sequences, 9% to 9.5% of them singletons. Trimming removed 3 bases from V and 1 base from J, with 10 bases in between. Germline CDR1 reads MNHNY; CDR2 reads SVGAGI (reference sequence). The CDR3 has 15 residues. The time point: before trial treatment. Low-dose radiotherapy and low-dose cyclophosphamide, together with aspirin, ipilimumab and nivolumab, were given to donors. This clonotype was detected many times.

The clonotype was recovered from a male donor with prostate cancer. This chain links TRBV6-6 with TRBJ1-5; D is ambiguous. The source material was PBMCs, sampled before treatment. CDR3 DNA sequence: TGTGCCAGCAGTTATTACGGAGTAAGCAATCAGCCCCAGCATTTT. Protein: CASSYYGVSNQPQHF.